Given below is one T cell receptor beta chain in context. V was trimmed by 0 bases and J by 3 bases, leaving 12 bases between them. The V gene's germline CDR1 is LGHNA and CDR2 YSLEER. There are 16 residues in the CDR3. The data stem from a study of OX40 agonist ivuxolimab in advanced cancers. About the study: Three partial responders included one hepatocellular carcinoma patient and two cutaneous melanoma patients.

Drawing of blood for sampling happened at baseline, at cycle 4 day 1, and at cycle 7 day 1. TCRdb keeps only in-frame clones here, not all; method: immunoSEQ multiplex PCR. Altogether approximately 40,000 clones are present, 80% being singletons, with the ten largest covering 4.2%. The specimen comprised CD4+ or CD8+ T cells sorted from blood, sampled in a trial of the OX40 agonist ivuxolimab. The gene calls are TRBV4-3 and TRBJ1-5; D possibly corresponds to TRBD1 (6 bases). The receptor comes from an adult with an advanced solid tumor such as melanoma, head and neck, liver or kidney cancer. The chain's CDR3 is CASSQDWGRNNQPQHF. CDR3 DNA sequence: TGCGCCAGCAGCCAAGATTGGGGGCGGAACAATCAGCCCCAGCATTTT.